This T cell receptor (beta chain) was sequenced for a study of T cell changes during pregnancy in multiple sclerosis. Produced via immunoSEQ multiplex PCR; TCRdb's table is partial and in-frame only. The sample shows about 45,000 clones, 80% to 95% of them seen only once. CDR3 length: 20 amino acids. Germline lookup yields CDR1 MNHEY and CDR2 SMNVEV (reference sequence). V was pared by 5 bases and J by 4 bases, with 20 bases of the junction left unmatched. The source is a female donor with multiple sclerosis, enrolled in a pregnancy study. The sample here was CD8+ T cells from peripheral blood mononuclear cells, taken in the second trimester of pregnancy. This chain links TRBV27 with TRBJ2-6, with 7 bases fitting TRBD1. CDR3 amino acids: CASSNPSRTGFTEGANVLTF. The CDR3 nucleotides read TGTGCCAGCAGTAACCCTTCCCGGACAGGTTTCACCGAAGGGGCCAACGTCCTGACTTTC.